The 19 T cell receptor beta chains below were found in one sample sequenced in a study of blood T cell repertoires in COVID-19. Method: immunoSEQ multiplex PCR; TCRdb's copy keeps in-frame clones and lacks some. The sample records fewer than 300,000 clones, approximately 83% being singletons. Specimen: PBMCs or T cells enriched from blood (not recorded which). All receptors derive from a woman under 40 who had recovered from COVID-19.

This sequence joins TRBV3-1 (or the pseudogene TRBV3-2) and TRBJ1-1, with TRBD1 matching over 7 bases. CDR1 is LGHDT, CDR2 YNNKEL, per germline (reference sequence). Losses at the gene ends were 11 bases for V and 0 bases for J; bases not matched to a gene: 6. The length of the CDR3 is 13 residues. For the CDR3, the DNA is TGTGCCTCCGGGACAGTTATGAACACTGAAGCTTTCTTT. Its translation: CASGTVMNTEAFF.

The chain is built from TRBV3-1 (or the pseudogene TRBV3-2) and TRBJ1-4, with D tentatively TRBD1 (5 bases). Trimming removed 4 bases from V and 4 bases from J, with 10 bases in between. Germline V lookup: CDR1 LGHDT, CDR2 YNNKEL (reference sequence). The CDR3 is 14 residues long. CDR3 protein: CASSRRDSNEKLFF. DNA for the CDR3: TGTGCCAGCAGCCGCCGAGACAGTAATGAAAAACTGTTTTTT.

This rearrangement joins TRBV18 to TRBJ2-7, with 11 nucleotides matching TRBD2. Germline values: CDR1 KGHSH, CDR2 LQKENI. This CDR3 is 15 amino acids long. Losses at the gene ends were 5 bases for V and 7 bases for J; bases not matched to a gene: 10. This chain's CDR3 is CASSLTSGSVWEQYF. The CDR3 DNA is TGTGCCAGCTCATTAACTAGCGGGAGTGTGTGGGAGCAGTACTTC.

This clone showed up many times. J is TRBJ2-1 and V is TRBV10-3; 15 bases match TRBD2. CDR1 ENHRY and CDR2 SYGVKD come from the germline V gene. The CDR3 covers 15 residues. J gave up 7 bases and V 4 bases, and 2 bases lay outside the gene matches. DNA for the CDR3: TGTGCCATCAGTGCCGGGACTAGCGGGGGGAATGAGCAGTTCTTC. As protein: CAISAGTSGGNEQFF.

The chain joins TRBV7-2 to TRBJ1-6; 7 bases line up with TRBD1. The junction had 10 bases not matched to a gene; V was cut back by 5 bases and J by 6 bases. The CDR3 contains 16 residues. The germline V gene has CDR1 SGHTA and CDR2 FQGNSA. The CDR3 nucleotides read TGTGCCAGCAGCACAGTTACCGGGACAGTTAATTCACCCCTCCACTTT. It codes for CASSTVTGTVNSPLHF.

The chain joins TRBV7-9 to TRBJ1-1; TRBD1 is a possible D gene (5 bases). The CDR3 consists of 16 residues. Germline assignment: CDR1 SEHNR and CDR2 FQNEAQ (reference sequence). Trimming left V 0 bases short and J 1 base short, with 12 bases between. This CDR3 reads CASSLAKGGTNTEAFF. CDR3 nucleotide sequence: TGTGCCAGCAGCTTAGCGAAGGGAGGGACGAACACTGAAGCTTTCTTT.

V gene TRBV7-3 combines with J gene TRBJ2-5, with 8 bases aligning to TRBD2. The V segment lost 5 bases and the J segment 4 bases; nucleotides outside the gene matches: 9. Germline CDR1 is SGHTA and CDR2 is FQGTGA. The CDR3 extends over 15 amino acids. Here the CDR3 DNA reads TGTGCCAGCAGCACCACAAGCGGGAGCGGAGAGACCCAGTACTTC. Its translation: CASSTTSGSGETQYF.

The chain links TRBV10-3 to TRBJ2-3; possibly TRBD1 for D (7 bases). From germline, CDR1 is ENHRY and CDR2 SYGVKD. The germline V and J ends were trimmed by 2 bases and 1 base, with 19 bases remaining between them. The CDR3 is 18 amino acids. The CDR3 is CAISERAGTAKRTDTQYF. In nucleotides, the CDR3 is TGTGCCATCAGTGAGCGGGCGGGGACAGCTAAGCGCACAGATACGCAGTATTTT.

The rearrangement uses TRBV5-6 and TRBJ1-1, with D perhaps matching TRBD1 (5 bases). The length of the CDR3 is 13 residues. Germline V gene sequence: CDR1 SGHDT, CDR2 YYEEEE. V lost 4 bases, J lost 0 bases, and 7 bases lay in between. The CDR3 is CASSLGVNTEAFF. CDR3 DNA sequence: TGTGCCAGCAGCCTAGGGGTGAACACTGAAGCTTTCTTT.

The chain links TRBV28 to TRBJ2-1, with 9 bases lining up with TRBD1. V shed 6 bases, J shed 5 bases, and the junction held 8 bases outside the gene matches. Germline CDR1 is MDHEN and CDR2 is SYDVKM. The CDR3 contains 15 residues. CDR3 coding DNA: TGTGCCAGCAGAGAAGACAGGGGGGGGAACAATGAGCAGTTCTTC. Protein: CASREDRGGNNEQFF.

This sequence joins TRBV7-6 and TRBJ1-1; tentative D call: TRBD1 (5 bases). Germline CDR1 reads SGHVS; CDR2 reads FNYEAQ. The ends were cut back, 7 bases at V and 8 bases at J, with 17 bases in the middle. The CDR3 loop spans 13 amino acids. The CDR3 region has the DNA TGTGCCAGCACCTGGGGCGGACCAGGGGAAGCTTTCTTT. Encoded protein: CASTWGGPGEAFF.

The J gene is TRBJ2-7, the V gene TRBV7-8; 8 positions match TRBD1. This CDR3 is built from 13 residues. Germline V gives CDR1 SGHVS, CDR2 FQNEAQ. After removal of 5 bases from V and 3 bases from J, the junction contained 3 bases not matched to a gene. In DNA, the CDR3 is TGTGCCAGCAGCCGGACAGGGATCTACGAGCAGTACTTC. This sequence encodes CASSRTGIYEQYF.

This chain joins TRBV13 and TRBJ1-2, with 8 bases matching TRBD1. The CDR3 has 14 amino acids. The ends lost 5 bases at V and 4 bases at J; junction bases unmatched: 6. The germline gives CDR1 PRHDT, CDR2 FYEKMQ (reference sequence). This chain's CDR3 is CASSTGQGSYGYTF. CDR3 DNA: TGTGCCAGCAGCACAGGACAGGGCTCCTATGGCTACACCTTC.

This rearrangement joins TRBV27 to TRBJ1-5; a weak D match, TRBD1 (5 bases). This CDR3 has 17 residues. Trimming pared 0 bases from V and 4 bases from J, leaving 16 bases between. Germline V gene data show CDR1 as MNHEY and CDR2 as SMNVEV (reference sequence). The CDR3 is CASSLSAGPPPNQPQHF. Here the CDR3 DNA reads TGTGCCAGCAGTTTATCAGCGGGACCCCCGCCGAATCAGCCCCAGCATTTT.

This clone was seen repeatedly, ten times or more. This chain joins TRBV14 and TRBJ1-2; 7 nucleotides align to TRBD1. The CDR3 sequence is 15 residues long. With 4 bases clipped from V and 6 bases from J, the junction kept 11 bases outside the gene matches. Germline CDR1 is SGHDN and CDR2 is FVKESK. CDR3 in amino acids: CASSPSLQTGHGYTF. Here the CDR3 DNA reads TGTGCCAGCAGCCCCAGTCTTCAGACAGGGCATGGCTACACCTTC.

The chain joins TRBV28 to TRBJ1-3; TRBD1 agrees at 8 bases. Unmatched junction bases numbered 3, after V lost 5 bases and J lost 0 bases. The germline V gene encodes CDR1 MDHEN and CDR2 SYDVKM. This CDR3 has 15 residues. The CDR3 reads CASSTTGDSGNTIYF. The DNA of the CDR3 is TGTGCCAGCAGTACGACAGGGGACTCTGGAAACACCATATATTTT.

The chain carries TRBV3-1 (or the pseudogene TRBV3-2) and TRBJ2-7, with TRBD1 identical over 8 bases. J gave up 3 bases and V 3 bases, and 7 bases lay outside the gene matches. From germline, CDR1 is LGHDT and CDR2 YNNKEL (reference sequence). The CDR3 sequence is 15 residues long. The CDR3 region is CASSHFGQGVYEQYF. CDR3 DNA sequence: TGTGCCAGCAGCCATTTCGGACAGGGTGTCTACGAGCAGTACTTC.

V gene TRBV28 combines with J gene TRBJ2-2, with 7 positions matching TRBD1. Germline V gene data show CDR1 as MDHEN and CDR2 as SYDVKM. Trimming at V came to 5 bases and at J to 4 bases, leaving 16 bases not matched to a gene. The CDR3 has 18 residues. CDR3 in DNA: TGTGCCAGCAGTCATTATCCCGGGACAGCGCGAGGCACCGGGGAGCTGTTTTTT. It codes for CASSHYPGTARGTGELFF.

The genes are TRBV13 and TRBJ1-2, with 9 positions matching TRBD1. The junction had 10 bases not matched to a gene; V was cut back by 8 bases and J by 6 bases. Germline CDR1 is PRHDT and CDR2 is FYEKMQ (reference sequence). This CDR3 contains 14 residues. CDR3 nucleotides: TGTGCCAGCGGTACAGGGGGCCCGGGGGATGGCTACACCTTC. Translating it yields CASGTGGPGDGYTF.